This entry lists 27 T cell receptor beta chains sequenced from one sample in a study of blood T cell repertoires in COVID-19. TCRdb's table, derived via immunoSEQ multiplex PCR, lists solely in-frame clones and lacks some. The repertoire holds around 240,000 clones, with approximately 82% as singletons. Source material: peripheral blood. The receptors were sampled from a woman between 40 and 50 years old who had recovered from COVID-19.

V is TRBV19 and J is TRBJ2-3; weak D call: TRBD2 (7 bases). Germline V CDR1 and CDR2: LNHDA, SQIVND (reference sequence). Trimming removed 4 bases from V and 2 bases from J, with 16 bases in between. The CDR3 runs to 16 residues. The CDR3 DNA reads as TGTGCCAGTAGTACGTCGGTGGGGGGGCACACAGATACGCAGTATTTT. It is translated as CASSTSVGGHTDTQYF.

This chain uses TRBV6-2 or TRBV6-3 with TRBJ2-6; TRBD1 matches 7 bases. Germline CDR1 and CDR2: MNHEY and SVGEGT. This CDR3 is 15 amino acids long. The V segment lost 5 bases and the J segment 1 base; nucleotides outside the gene matches: 2. CDR3 DNA sequence: TGTGCCAGCAGTCCGACAGGGTCTGGGGCCAACGTCCTGACTTTC. This encodes CASSPTGSGANVLTF.

This clone was seen more than once but under ten times. The chain recombines TRBV2 with TRBJ2-5; 10 bases are a match to TRBD1. The CDR3 runs to 13 residues. The junction had 3 bases not matched to a gene; V was cut back by 6 bases and J by 5 bases. Germline CDR1 SNHLY, CDR2 FYNNEI. The CDR3 DNA reads as TGTGCCAGCAGGGGACAGGGGACGGAGACCCAGTACTTC. Its protein product is CASRGQGTETQYF.

The sample holds a few counts of this clone. The chain combines TRBV2 with TRBJ2-2; 10 nucleotides agree with TRBD2. Germline V gene lookup returns CDR1 SNHLY and CDR2 FYNNEI. The CDR3 runs 17 residues. V dropped 4 bases and J dropped 3; count of bases not matched to a gene: 8. Here the CDR3 reads CASSVLLAGPYTGELFF. CDR3 sequence (DNA): TGTGCCAGCAGTGTTTTACTAGCGGGGCCCTACACCGGGGAGCTGTTTTTT.

The V and J genes are TRBV12-5 and TRBJ1-3, with D tentatively TRBD1 (5 bases). The CDR3 runs 15 residues. Germline assignment: CDR1 LGHNT and CDR2 FRNRAP. The V and J ends lost 1 base and 2 bases respectively, with 9 bases between them. The CDR3 loop reads CASGLGGGAGNTIYF. The CDR3 DNA sequence: TGTGCTAGTGGTTTGGGGGGGGGTGCTGGAAACACCATATATTTT.

Details on this clone: Germline and junction disagree at one end, which may indicate a read error. The V gene is TRBV5-6, the J gene TRBJ1-1, with D possibly being TRBD1 (5 bases). Germline V gene sequence: CDR1 SGHDT, CDR2 YYEEEE. The CDR3 runs to 13 residues. CDR3 sequence: CASRLDMNTEAFF. CDR3 sequence (DNA): TGTGCCAGCAGGTTGGACATGAACACTGAAGCTTTCTTT. The whole variable domain, remainder taken from reference TRBV5-6 and TRBJ1-1, is DAGVTQSPTHLIKTRGQQVTLRCSPKSGHDTVSWYQQALGQGPQFIFQYYEEEERQRGNFPDRFSGHQFPNYSSELNVNALLLGDSALYLCASRLDMNTEAFFGQGTRLTVV.

The chain carries TRBV11-2 and TRBJ2-1, with 13 bases matching TRBD2. This CDR3 comprises 17 residues. CDR1 is SGHAT, CDR2 FQNNGV, per germline. V lost 4 bases to trimming and J lost 7 bases; unmatched junction nucleotides: 10. Here the CDR3 reads CASSSKLTSGGANEQFF. CDR3 coding DNA: TGTGCCAGCAGCTCGAAACTCACTAGCGGGGGGGCTAATGAGCAGTTCTTC.

J is TRBJ2-3 and V is TRBV5-1; tentatively, D is TRBD1 (6 bases). Trimming removed 2 bases from V and 2 bases from J, with 12 bases in between. CDR3 size: 15 residues. Germline lookup yields CDR1 SGHRS and CDR2 YFSETQ. The CDR3 bases are TGCGCCAGCAGCTTACAACAGGGATCCACAGATACGCAGTATTTT. It codes for CASSLQQGSTDTQYF.

V usage is TRBV19 and J usage is TRBJ1-2; D unresolved. Per germline, CDR1 LNHDA and CDR2 SQIVND (reference sequence). The CDR3 consists of 12 residues. V was cut by 5 bases and J by 8 bases, with 12 bases left in between. The CDR3 bases are TGTGCCAGTAGTCTCGTAGAATGGGGCTACACCTTC. This codes for CASSLVEWGYTF.

V is TRBV9 and J is TRBJ1-5; 7 bases are shared with TRBD1. CDR1 and CDR2 from the germline V gene are SGDLS and YYNGEE. Unmatched junction bases numbered 5, after V lost 4 bases and J lost 4 bases. The CDR3 is made up of 14 amino acids. CDR3 nucleotide sequence: TGTGCCAGCAGCCCGGGACAGATAAATCAGCCCCAGCATTTT. Amino acid sequence: CASSPGQINQPQHF.

The chain couples TRBV11-3 to TRBJ2-2, with 10 bases matching TRBD1. Losses at the gene ends were 3 bases for V and 7 bases for J; bases not matched to a gene: 5. Germline assignment: CDR1 SGHNT and CDR2 YENEEA. The CDR3 has 15 amino acids. The CDR3: CASSFLTGGGGELFF. CDR3 DNA: TGTGCCAGCAGCTTCCTGACAGGGGGCGGCGGGGAGCTGTTTTTT.

The V call is TRBV3-1 (or the pseudogene TRBV3-2), the J call TRBJ1-4; the match to TRBD1 covers 9 bases. CDR1 is LGHDT and CDR2 is YNNKEL in the germline V gene (reference sequence). CDR3 length: 15 amino acids. The ends lost 3 bases at V and 7 bases at J; junction bases unmatched: 6. CDR3 amino acids: CASSHLRDRVEKLFF. The CDR3 DNA sequence: TGTGCCAGCAGCCACCTCCGGGACAGGGTTGAAAAACTGTTTTTT.

The rearrangement uses TRBV14 and TRBJ2-5, with 13 positions matching TRBD2. Germline V lookup: CDR1 SGHDN, CDR2 FVKESK. V lost 6 bases and J lost 2; bases outside the gene matches: 3. The CDR3 runs to 15 residues. The CDR3 region is CASSWGLAGQETQYF. DNA for the CDR3: TGTGCCAGCAGTTGGGGACTAGCGGGGCAAGAGACCCAGTACTTC.

V and J are TRBV6-2 or TRBV6-3 and TRBJ2-4; D unclear. The CDR3 is 14 residues long. CDR1 MNHEY and CDR2 SVGEGT come from the germline V gene. Trimming removed 0 bases from V and 9 bases from J, with 12 bases in between. The CDR3 region is CASSYSSMSGIQYF. For the CDR3, the DNA is TGTGCCAGCAGTTACTCATCGATGTCGGGCATTCAGTACTTC.

The J gene is TRBJ2-7, the V gene TRBV12-3 or TRBV12-4, with D perhaps matching TRBD2 (6 bases). Trimming pared 2 bases from V and 5 bases from J, leaving 10 bases between. The CDR3 is made up of 13 amino acids. CDR3 loop: CASSLSGGDEQYF. Here the CDR3 DNA reads TGTGCCAGCAGTTTATCCGGCGGGGACGAGCAGTACTTC.

The chain recombines TRBV18 with TRBJ2-5; D gene ambiguous. The length of the CDR3 is 13 residues. Germline loops: CDR1 KGHSH, CDR2 LQKENI. Trimming removed 3 bases from V and 0 bases from J, with 5 bases in between. CDR3 residues: CASSPANQETQYF. CDR3 DNA: TGTGCCAGCTCACCGGCAAACCAAGAGACCCAGTACTTC.

The genes are TRBV6-2 or TRBV6-3 and TRBJ2-2; no firm D call. Trimming shortened V by 8 bases and J by 3 bases, and 13 bases separated the two germline ends. From germline, CDR1 is MNHEY and CDR2 SVGEGT. This CDR3 spans 14 amino acids. CDR3 amino acids: CASCFQIYTGELFF. CDR3 bases: TGTGCCAGCTGTTTCCAAATTTACACCGGGGAGCTGTTTTTT.

The sample holds many counts of this clone. The chain is built from TRBV5-1 and TRBJ2-1; tentative D call: TRBD2 (6 bases). The CDR3 sequence is 11 residues long. V lost 3 bases and J 12 bases, leaving 10 bases between the germline ends. Looked up from germline, CDR1 is SGHRS and CDR2 is YFSETQ. The CDR3 is CASSWGVLQFF. DNA of the CDR3: TGCGCCAGCAGCTGGGGGGTTTTGCAGTTCTTC.

The J gene is TRBJ1-1, the V gene TRBV20-1; D ambiguous. Trimming left V 8 bases short and J 7 bases short, with 14 bases between. CDR3 length: 11 amino acids. Germline V gene sequence: CDR1 DFQATT, CDR2 SNEGSKA (reference sequence). This chain's CDR3 is CSSGDGYEAFF. As DNA, the CDR3 is TGCAGTTCCGGGGATGGGTATGAAGCTTTCTTT.

The rearrangement joins TRBV5-1 to TRBJ2-3, with 10 positions matching TRBD2. Germline CDR1 reads SGHRS; CDR2 reads YFSETQ. The junction had 10 bases not matched to a gene; V was cut back by 0 bases and J by 0 bases. This CDR3 has 19 amino acids. The CDR3 bases are TGCGCCAGCAGCTTGGCATTTACTAGCGGGACTCTAAGCACAGATACGCAGTATTTT. Translation: CASSLAFTSGTLSTDTQYF. Looking up the rest from reference TRBV5-1 and TRBJ2-3 gives the full variable domain: KAGVTQTPRYLIKTRGQQVTLSCSPISGHRSVSWYQQTPGQGLQFLFEYFSETQRNKGNFPGRFSGRQFSNSRSEMNVSTLELGDSALYLCASSLAFTSGTLSTDTQYFGPGTRLTVL.

This clone was seen a few times. The V call is TRBV5-4, the J call TRBJ2-1; 10 bases are shared with TRBD2. This CDR3 is 16 amino acids long. Germline V gene lookup returns CDR1 SGHNT and CDR2 YYREEE (reference sequence). The V and J ends lost 1 base and 5 bases, in that order; junction bases with no gene match: 6. CDR3 in amino acids: CASSLPGLASDNEQFF. DNA of the CDR3: TGTGCCAGCAGCTTGCCGGGACTAGCGAGTGACAATGAGCAGTTCTTC.

The V gene is TRBV5-5, the J gene TRBJ2-5; 8 positions match TRBD1. The CDR3 is 17 residues long. Per the germline V gene, CDR1 is SGHKS and CDR2 is YYEKEE (reference sequence). The J segment lost 4 bases and the V segment lost 0 bases, leaving 11 bases of the junction unmatched. Written as DNA, the CDR3 is TGTGCCAGCAGCTTGGTTTTCGGACAGGGAACAATAGAGACCCAGTACTTC. The encoded protein is CASSLVFGQGTIETQYF.

Worth noting for this clone: The junction shows a germline mismatch at one end, possibly a read error. This chain links TRBV19 with TRBJ2-7, with 8 bases fitting TRBD1. CDR3 length: 15 residues. Germline V CDR1 and CDR2: LNHDA, SQIVND (reference sequence). The chain's CDR3 is CASSPDRVGEPGQWF. The DNA of the CDR3 is TGTGCCAGTAGTCCGGACAGGGTAGGAGAACCAGGACAATGGTTC.

The genes are TRBV19 and TRBJ2-4, with TRBD1 identical over 7 bases. Trimming cost V 6 bases and J 1 base; bases outside gene matches: 6. The CDR3 consists of 15 residues. Germline V CDR1 and CDR2: LNHDA, SQIVND (reference sequence). In DNA, the CDR3 is TGTGCCAGTAGAGAAAAACAGGGGGCCAAAAACATTCAGTACTTC. This sequence encodes CASREKQGAKNIQYF.

This clone showed up just a few times. This chain joins TRBV7-2 and TRBJ2-7, with 9 positions matching TRBD1. Germline loops: CDR1 SGHTA, CDR2 FQGNSA. The CDR3 sequence is 13 residues long. The V gene end was trimmed by 2 bases and the J gene end by 6 bases; junction bases not matched to a gene: 2. CDR3 bases: TGTGCCAGCAGCTTACCGGGACAGGGCGAGCAGTACTTC. This encodes CASSLPGQGEQYF.

This clone was observed a single time. The J gene is TRBJ2-6, the V gene TRBV4-3; possibly TRBD1 for D (5 bases). V gave up 0 bases and J gave up 4 bases, with 16 bases separating them. From germline, CDR1 is LGHNA and CDR2 YSLEER. The CDR3 runs to 18 residues. DNA of the CDR3: TGCGCCAGCAGCCAAGAAGCAGGGCGCATCCACGGGGCCAACGTCCTGACTTTC. Translating gives CASSQEAGRIHGANVLTF.

CDR3 bases: TGTGCCAGCAGCCCTCAAGACCTTCAAGGGGACACCGGGGAGCTGTTTTTT. Its protein is CASSPQDLQGDTGELFF. This chain connects TRBV7-3 to TRBJ2-2, with D perhaps matching TRBD1 (5 bases). Trimming pared 5 bases from V and 3 bases from J, leaving 19 bases between. The CDR3 extends over 17 amino acids. Germline loops: CDR1 SGHTA, CDR2 FQGTGA.